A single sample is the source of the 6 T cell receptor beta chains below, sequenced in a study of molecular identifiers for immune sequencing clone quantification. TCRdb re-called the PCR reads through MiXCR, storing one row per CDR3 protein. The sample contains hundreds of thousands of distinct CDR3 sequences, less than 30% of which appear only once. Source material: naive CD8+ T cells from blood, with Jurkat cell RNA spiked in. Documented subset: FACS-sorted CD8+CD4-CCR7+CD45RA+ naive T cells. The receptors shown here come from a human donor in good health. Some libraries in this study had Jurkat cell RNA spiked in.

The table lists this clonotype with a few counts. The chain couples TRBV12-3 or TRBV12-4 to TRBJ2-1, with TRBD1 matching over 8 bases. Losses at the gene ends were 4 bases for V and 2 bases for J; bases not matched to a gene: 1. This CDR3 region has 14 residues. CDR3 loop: CASSWDRTYNEQFF. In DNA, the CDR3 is TGTGCCAGCAGTTGGGACAGGACCTACAATGAGCAGTTCTTC.

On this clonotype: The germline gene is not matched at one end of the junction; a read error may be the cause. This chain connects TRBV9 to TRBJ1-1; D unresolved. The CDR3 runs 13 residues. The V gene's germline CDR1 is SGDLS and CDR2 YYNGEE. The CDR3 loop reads CANSVVVETKAFF. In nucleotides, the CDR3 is TGTGCCAACAGCGTAGTGGTGGAAACTAAAGCTTTCTTT.

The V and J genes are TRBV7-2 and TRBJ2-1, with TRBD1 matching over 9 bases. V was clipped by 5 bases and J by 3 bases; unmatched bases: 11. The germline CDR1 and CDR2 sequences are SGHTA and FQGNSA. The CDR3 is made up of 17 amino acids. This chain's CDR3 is CASSPYKRDRDYNEQFF. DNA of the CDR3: TGTGCCAGCAGCCCGTACAAACGGGACAGGGACTACAATGAGCAGTTCTTC. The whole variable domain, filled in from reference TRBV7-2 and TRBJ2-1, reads GAGVSQSPSNKVTEKGKDVELRCDPISGHTALYWYRQSLGQGLEFLIYFQGNSAPDKSGLPSDRFSAERTGGSVSTLTIQRTQQEDSAVYLCASSPYKRDRDYNEQFFGPGTRLTVL.

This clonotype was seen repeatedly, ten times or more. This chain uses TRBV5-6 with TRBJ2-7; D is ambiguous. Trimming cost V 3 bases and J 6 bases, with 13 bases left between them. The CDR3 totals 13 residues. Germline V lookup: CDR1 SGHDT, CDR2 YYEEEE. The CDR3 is CASSSDPSGEQYF. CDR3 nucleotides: TGTGCCAGCAGCTCGGACCCCTCCGGCGAGCAGTACTTC.

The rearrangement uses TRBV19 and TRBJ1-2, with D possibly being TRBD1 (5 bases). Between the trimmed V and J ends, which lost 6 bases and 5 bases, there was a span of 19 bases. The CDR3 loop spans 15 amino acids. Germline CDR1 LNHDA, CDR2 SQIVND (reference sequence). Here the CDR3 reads CASSPSRGETYGYTF. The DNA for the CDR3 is TGTGCCAGTAGCCCCAGCCGGGGCGAAACTTATGGCTACACCTTC.

The CDR3 DNA follows: TGTGCCAGTAGTATAGCGGGCGGGGGCACCTACGAGCAGTACTTC. Amino acid sequence: CASSIAGGGTYEQYF. The chain has TRBV19 and TRBJ2-7; maybe TRBD2 (7 bases). V was clipped by 1 base and J by 2 bases, with 12 bases between them. Germline V gene data show CDR1 as LNHDA and CDR2 as SQIVND (reference sequence). The CDR3 consists of 15 residues.